Listed below are T cell receptor beta chains from one sample, sequenced in a study of neoadjuvant anti-PD-1 for oral cavity cancer. The assay was immunoSEQ multiplex PCR, and TCRdb's table has in-frame clones only and misses some. The sample has about 14,000 clones, 50% to 70% seen once. The source was PBMCs, collected before nivolumab (anti-PD-1) treatment. Receptors were obtained from a person between 35 and 79 years old with oral cavity squamous cell carcinoma. Both conserved end residues are trimmed from each CDR3.

V,J,CDR3
TRBV6-1,TRBJ2-7,ASRLAGAPEQY
TRBV5-1,TRBJ1-1,ASSLAFSENTEAF
TRBV5-1,TRBJ1-1,ASSTRSRDRVTHDSHTEAF
TRBV29-1,TRBJ2-7,SVNRGPYEQY
TRBV10-3,TRBJ2-1,AISVDRLPYNEQF
TRBV11-3,TRBJ2-2,ASSLLAGTGELF
TRBV11-2,TRBJ1-4,ASSLSVTIEKLF
TRBV6-4,TRBJ2-1,ASSEAGEFNEQF
TRBV7-3,TRBJ1-2,ASSLAPGTVDGYT
TRBV4-1,TRBJ2-1,ASRRLVGYNEQF
TRBV5-6,TRBJ2-3,ASSGVRAGADTQY
TRBV30,TRBJ1-5,AWSVASNQPQH
TRBV6-1,TRBJ1-2,ASRPTGNGYT
TRBV4-1,TRBJ2-5,ASSPKQGAGGETQY
TRBV6-1,TRBJ2-3,ASSEGFGMADTQY
TRBV10-3,TRBJ1-2,AISTDLNYGYT
TRBV19,TRBJ1-2,ASSIGSTGYGYT
TRBV27,TRBJ2-3,ASSFSRDTQY
TRBV30,TRBJ2-2,AWKGPGELF
TRBV7-8,TRBJ1-1,ASSLRWASANTEAF
TRBV9,TRBJ1-2,ASSLGTGGYVWGYT
TRBV6-1,TRBJ2-7,ATAARSYEQY
TRBV6-5,TRBJ1-5,ASGFDHQPQH
TRBV9,TRBJ2-5,ASSVGGRVQETQY
TRBV5-5,TRBJ1-3,ASSPRTGGNTIY
TRBV19,TRBJ2-4,ASSTSGGNIQY